These 6 T cell receptor beta chains were sequenced from one sample in a study of spatial heterogeneity in lung cancer (dated by TCRdb to the late 2010s). Explained via the paper, the time point label denotes: sample taken at primary tumor resection. Whole RNA extracted from tumor and nontumor lung tissue, or from cryopreserved PBMC samples, was used for TCR sequencing without cell sorting. Libraries were prepared through 5' RACE. Sequencing relied on a NextSeq 500. TCRdb reprocessed the public reads (quality trimming at Q25 with fastp, clone calling with MiXCR) and kept in-frame beta chains. For every CDR3 protein sequence, its rows merge into one entry that carries the most common genes and DNA. The sample table holds under 2,000 distinct CDR3 sequences, of which roughly 7.7% were seen once. The ten largest clones represent approximately 23% of the sample. Here the sequenced sample was normal lung tissue next to the tumor, taken at surgery. Source of these receptors: a male donor with early-stage non-small cell lung cancer.

Judged by abundance, this clonotype is medium-sized (0.01 to 0.1%). Since it is a stray read in a library aimed at alpha chains, this beta chain has a size that is not meaningful. CDR3 DNA sequence: TGCGCCAGCAGCTTGGGACCTCAGACGCTCACAGATACGCAGTATTTT. Translated: CASSLGPQTLTDTQYF. The chain links TRBV5-1 to TRBJ2-3; D uncertain. V was shortened by 0 bases and J by 2 bases, with 13 bases between the two germline ends. This CDR3 has 16 amino acids. The germline V gene has CDR1 SGHRS and CDR2 YFSETQ.

This clonotype qualifies as medium-sized. In a library made to pick up alpha chains, this beta chain is a stray read with a size that means little. The J gene is TRBJ2-7, the V gene TRBV7-9; D perhaps matches TRBD2 (5 bases). CDR1 is SEHNR and CDR2 is FQNEAQ in the germline V gene (reference sequence). The V end lost 6 bases, the J end lost 7 bases, and 19 bases lay between the germline ends. The CDR3 is 14 residues long. DNA of the CDR3: TGTGCCAGCAGTCCGGATATGCCCTCGGGGGAGCAGTACTTC. Its translation is CASSPDMPSGEQYF.

This clonotype is judged medium-sized. A library prepared for alpha chains yielded this beta chain as an off-target read; its size is of little meaning. V gene TRBV7-2 combines with J gene TRBJ1-1; tentative D call: TRBD1 (5 bases). With 6 bases removed from V and 11 bases from J, the gap between germline ends came to 16 bases. CDR1 and CDR2 (germline): SGHTA, FQGNSA. The CDR3 is 12 amino acids. CDR3 protein: CASRQQGVEAFF. The CDR3 bases are TGTGCCAGCAGACAGCAGGGAGTAGAGGCTTTCTTT.

This clonotype was picked up a small number of times. This beta chain represents an off-target read in a library built for alpha chains; its size is of limited meaning. The chain has TRBV6-1 and TRBJ2-7; D is ambiguous. The CDR3 totals 10 residues. Trimming cost V 4 bases and J 6 bases, with 4 bases left between them. CDR1 and CDR2 from the germline V gene are MNHNS and SASEGT. CDR3 residues: CASSGIEQYF. CDR3 DNA: TGTGCCAGCAGTGGGATCGAGCAGTACTTC.

This clonotype showed up just a few times. This beta chain lies outside the target of a library built for alpha chains; its clone size means little. This chain links TRBV28 with TRBJ2-2; D gene unclear. CDR1 is MDHEN and CDR2 is SYDVKM in the germline V gene. CDR3 length: 14 residues. Trimming removed 1 base at V and 6 bases at J, with 9 bases between. CDR3 loop: CASSLFRAPGELFF. CDR3 in DNA: TGTGCCAGCAGTTTATTTCGTGCTCCCGGGGAGCTGTTTTTT.

This clonotype counts as medium-sized. This beta chain is an unintended read in a library built for alpha chains; its size means little. The chain couples TRBV20-1 to TRBJ1-3; tentatively, D is TRBD1 (6 bases). The CDR3 consists of 14 residues. The V end was cut by 0 bases, the J end by 5 bases, with 11 bases between. Germline assignment: CDR1 DFQATT and CDR2 SNEGSKA (reference sequence). The CDR3 protein is CSARDNRARNTIYF. DNA for the CDR3: TGCAGTGCTAGAGATAACAGGGCGAGAAACACCATATATTTT.